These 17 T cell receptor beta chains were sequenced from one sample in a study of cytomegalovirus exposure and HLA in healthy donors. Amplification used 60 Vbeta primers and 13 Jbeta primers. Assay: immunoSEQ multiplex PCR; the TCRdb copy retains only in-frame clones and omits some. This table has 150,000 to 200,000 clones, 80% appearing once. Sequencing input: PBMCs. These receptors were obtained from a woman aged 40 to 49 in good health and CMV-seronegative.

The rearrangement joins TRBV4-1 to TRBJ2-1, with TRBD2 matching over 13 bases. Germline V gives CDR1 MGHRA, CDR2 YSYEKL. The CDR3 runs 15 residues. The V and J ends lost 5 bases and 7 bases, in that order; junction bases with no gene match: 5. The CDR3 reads CASSTRTSGSNEQFF. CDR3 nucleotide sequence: TGCGCCAGCAGCACCCGGACTAGCGGGAGTAATGAGCAGTTCTTC.

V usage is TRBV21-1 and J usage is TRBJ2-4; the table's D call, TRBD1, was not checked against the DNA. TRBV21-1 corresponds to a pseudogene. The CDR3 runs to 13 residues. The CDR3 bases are TGTGCCAGCTACAGGGTAGCCAAAAACATTCAGTACTTC. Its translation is CASYRVAKNIQYF.

The CDR3 loop is CASSAGRTYVEQYF. The CDR3, as DNA: TGTGCCAGCAGTGCGGGGAGAACCTACGTGGAGCAGTACTTC. V and J are TRBV6-1 and TRBJ2-5; possibly TRBD2 for D (5 bases). Germline assignment: CDR1 MNHNS and CDR2 SASEGT. V was shortened by 4 bases and J by 11 bases, with 20 bases between the two germline ends. The CDR3 runs 14 residues.

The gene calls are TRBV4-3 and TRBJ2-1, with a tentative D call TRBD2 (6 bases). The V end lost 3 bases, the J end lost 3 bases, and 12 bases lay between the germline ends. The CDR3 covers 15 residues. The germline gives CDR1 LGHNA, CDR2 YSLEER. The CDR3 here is CASSQGRDFYNEQFF. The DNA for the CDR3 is TGCGCCAGCAGCCAGGGGCGGGACTTCTACAATGAGCAGTTCTTC.

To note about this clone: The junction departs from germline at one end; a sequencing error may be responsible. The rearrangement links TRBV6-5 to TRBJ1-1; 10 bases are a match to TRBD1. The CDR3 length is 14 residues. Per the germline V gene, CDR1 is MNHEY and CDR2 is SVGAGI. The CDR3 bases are TGTGTCAGCAGTTTCGGGACAGGGGCTAGTGAAGCTTTCTTT. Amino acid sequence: CVSSFGTGASEAFF.

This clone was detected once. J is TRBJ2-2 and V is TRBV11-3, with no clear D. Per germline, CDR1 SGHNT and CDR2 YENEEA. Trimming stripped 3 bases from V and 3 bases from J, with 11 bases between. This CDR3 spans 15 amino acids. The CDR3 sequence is CASSFSGLDTGELFF. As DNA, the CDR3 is TGTGCCAGCAGCTTTTCCGGGTTGGACACCGGGGAGCTGTTTTTT.

The CDR3 reads CASSYLSPNTEAFF. For the CDR3, the DNA is TGTGCCAGCAGTTACCTAAGTCCAAACACTGAAGCTTTCTTT. The chain has TRBV6-5 and TRBJ1-1; no firm D call. V was clipped by 2 bases and J by 2 bases, with 9 bases between them. This CDR3 region has 14 residues. Germline V gives CDR1 MNHEY, CDR2 SVGAGI.

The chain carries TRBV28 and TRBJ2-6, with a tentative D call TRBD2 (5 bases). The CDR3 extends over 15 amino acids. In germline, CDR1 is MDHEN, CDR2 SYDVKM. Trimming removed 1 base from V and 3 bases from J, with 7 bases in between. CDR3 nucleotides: TGTGCCAGCAGTTTATTCGGAGGTGGGGCCAACGTCCTGACTTTC. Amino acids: CASSLFGGGANVLTF.

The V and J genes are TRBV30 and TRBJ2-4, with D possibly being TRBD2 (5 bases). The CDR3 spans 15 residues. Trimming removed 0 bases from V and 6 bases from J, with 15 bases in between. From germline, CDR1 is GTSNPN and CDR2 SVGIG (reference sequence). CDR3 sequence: CAWSVQGLVGNIQYF. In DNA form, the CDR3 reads TGTGCCTGGAGTGTACAAGGACTTGTAGGAAACATTCAGTACTTC.

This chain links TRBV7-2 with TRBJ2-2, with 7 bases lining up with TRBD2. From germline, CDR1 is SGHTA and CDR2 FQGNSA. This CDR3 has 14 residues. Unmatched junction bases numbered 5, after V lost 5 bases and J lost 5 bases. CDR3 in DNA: TGTGCCAGCAGCGCAAACGGGGGGACCGGGGAGCTGTTTTTT. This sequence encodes CASSANGGTGELFF.

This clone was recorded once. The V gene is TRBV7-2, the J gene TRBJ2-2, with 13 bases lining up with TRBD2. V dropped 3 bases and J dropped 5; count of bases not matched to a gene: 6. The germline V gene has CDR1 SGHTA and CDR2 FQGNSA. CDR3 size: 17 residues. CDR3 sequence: CASSLPRTSGSTGELFF. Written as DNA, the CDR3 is TGTGCCAGCAGCTTGCCCCGGACTAGCGGGAGTACCGGGGAGCTGTTTTTT. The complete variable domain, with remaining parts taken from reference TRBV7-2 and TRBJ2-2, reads GAGVSQSPSNKVTEKGKDVELRCDPISGHTALYWYRQSLGQGLEFLIYFQGNSAPDKSGLPSDRFSAERTGGSVSTLTIQRTQQEDSAVYLCASSLPRTSGSTGELFFGEGSRLTVL.

The CDR3 region is CASSWGQIHYGGQYF. The CDR3 nucleotides are TGTGCCAGCAGTTGGGGACAGATACACTACGGAGGGCAGTACTTC. The chain joins TRBV28 to TRBJ2-5, with D possibly TRBD1 on 7 matching bases. The CDR3 consists of 15 residues. Germline V gives CDR1 MDHEN, CDR2 SYDVKM. V gave up 4 bases and J gave up 11 bases, with 23 bases separating them.

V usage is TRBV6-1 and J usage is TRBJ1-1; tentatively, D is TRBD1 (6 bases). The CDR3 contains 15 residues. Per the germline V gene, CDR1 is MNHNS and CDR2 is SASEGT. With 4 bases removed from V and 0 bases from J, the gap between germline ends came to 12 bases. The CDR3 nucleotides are TGTGCCAGCAGTGGGAGGACAGCCATGAACACTGAAGCTTTCTTT. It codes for CASSGRTAMNTEAFF.

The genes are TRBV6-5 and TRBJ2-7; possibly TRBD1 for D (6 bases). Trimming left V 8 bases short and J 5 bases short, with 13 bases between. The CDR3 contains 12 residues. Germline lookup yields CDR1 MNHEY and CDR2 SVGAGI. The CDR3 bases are TGTGCCAGCGGCCAACAGGGCAACGAGCAGTACTTC. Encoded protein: CASGQQGNEQYF.

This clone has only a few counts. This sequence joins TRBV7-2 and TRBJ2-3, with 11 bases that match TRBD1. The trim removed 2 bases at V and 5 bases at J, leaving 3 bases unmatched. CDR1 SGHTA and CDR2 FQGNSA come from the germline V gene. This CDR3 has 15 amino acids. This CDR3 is CASSLRTGGRDTQYF. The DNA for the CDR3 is TGTGCCAGCAGCTTACGGACAGGGGGCAGAGATACGCAGTATTTT.

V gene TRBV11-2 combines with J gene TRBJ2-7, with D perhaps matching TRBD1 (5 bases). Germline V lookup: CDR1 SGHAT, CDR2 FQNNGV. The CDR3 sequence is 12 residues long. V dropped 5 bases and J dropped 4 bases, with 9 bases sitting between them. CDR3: CASSLRVYEQYF. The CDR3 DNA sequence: TGTGCCAGCAGCCTCAGGGTTTACGAGCAGTACTTC.

The CDR3 DNA reads as TGCGCCAGCAGCCCCGGGACACTGAACACTGAAGCTTTCTTT. It translates to CASSPGTLNTEAFF. The rearrangement joins TRBV5-1 to TRBJ1-1; D possibly corresponds to TRBD1 (6 bases). Trimming pared 4 bases from V and 0 bases from J, leaving 10 bases between. The germline V gene encodes CDR1 SGHRS and CDR2 YFSETQ. CDR3 length equals 14 residues.